This TCR beta chain emerged from a study of T cells in Graves' hyperthyroidism and ophthalmopathy. Germline V gene lookup returns CDR1 SGHRS and CDR2 YFSETQ. The CDR3 has 16 amino acids. Researchers amplified the TCR beta CDR3 regions from RNA transcripts. The primer set for the first-round RT-PCR of the TCR CDR3 was HTBI. TCRdb independently ran MiXCR on the multiplex PCR reads; one entry per CDR3 protein. The sample includes around 800,000 distinct CDR3 sequences, 38% of them seen just once. Any patient presenting with uncontrolled infection, other autoimmune disease, pregnancy or lactation was left out. This clonotype was observed a handful of times. Germline is not matched at one junction end, which may reflect a read error.

The source is a man between 18 and 29 years old with Graves' hyperthyroidism. Sequences were obtained from blood. The chain joins TRBV5-1 to TRBJ2-7, with TRBD1 matching over 12 bases. The CDR3 nucleotides read TGTGCCAGCAGCCGACCGGGACAGGGGGCCTCCTACGAGCAGTACTTC. Translated, it gives CASSRPGQGASYEQYF.